The table lists the clone carrying this T cell receptor beta chain with many counts. What it binds is not known. TCRbeta library preparation incorporated unique molecular identifiers. Using its own MiXCR run on the PCR reads, TCRdb lists one record per CDR3 protein. The repertoire holds nearly 250,000 distinct CDR3 sequences, with roughly 8.2% as singletons. This sample is drawn from a study of T-cell reconstitution after alpha-beta-depleted transplantation in children. Broader study findings: Alpha-beta T cells present about two months after transplant were reported to originate from several hundred expanded graft clones. Newly made T cells mostly supplied T-cell counts and diversity one year after transplant. Certain patients had high TCRbeta diversity at day 60, and it came from recipient T cells and thymic progenitors that survived.

Germline CDR1 MDHEN, CDR2 SYDVKM. The CDR3 totals 14 residues. The V and J ends lost 2 bases and 1 base respectively, with 8 bases between them. This chain links TRBV28 with TRBJ1-1; D unresolved. The origin of this receptor is a male patient between 10 and 17 years old who had a stem cell transplant for acute lymphoblastic leukemia, so the T cells may come from the graft donor. Sample: PBMCs, mostly from graft donor cells, taken 180 days after TCRalphabeta/CD19-depleted stem cell transplant. This CDR3 reads CASSLGRKNTEAFF. For the CDR3, the DNA is TGTGCCAGCAGTTTAGGGCGGAAGAACACTGAAGCTTTCTTT.